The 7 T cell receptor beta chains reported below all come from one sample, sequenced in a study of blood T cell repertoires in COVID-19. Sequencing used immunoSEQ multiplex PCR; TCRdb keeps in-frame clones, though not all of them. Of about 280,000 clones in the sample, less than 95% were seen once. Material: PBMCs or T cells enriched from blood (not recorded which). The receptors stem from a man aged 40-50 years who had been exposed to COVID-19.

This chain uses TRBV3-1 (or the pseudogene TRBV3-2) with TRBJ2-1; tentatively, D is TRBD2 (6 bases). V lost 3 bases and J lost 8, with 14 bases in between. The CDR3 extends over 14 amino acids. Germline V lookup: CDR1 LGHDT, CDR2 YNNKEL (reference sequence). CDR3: CASSHRESRDEQFF. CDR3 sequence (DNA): TGTGCCAGCAGCCACCGGGAGTCACGGGATGAGCAGTTCTTC.

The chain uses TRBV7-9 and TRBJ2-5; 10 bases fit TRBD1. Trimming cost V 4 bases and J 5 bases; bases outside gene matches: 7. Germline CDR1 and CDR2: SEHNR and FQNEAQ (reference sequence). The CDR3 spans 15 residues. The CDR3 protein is CASSSGTGAVETQYF. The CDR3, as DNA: TGTGCCAGCAGCTCCGGGACAGGGGCGGTGGAGACCCAGTACTTC.

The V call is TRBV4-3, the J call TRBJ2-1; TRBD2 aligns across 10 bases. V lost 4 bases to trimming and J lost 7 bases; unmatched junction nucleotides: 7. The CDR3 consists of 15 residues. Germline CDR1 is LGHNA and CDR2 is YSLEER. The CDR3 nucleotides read TGCGCCAGCAGCCCGCTAGCGGGAGATTGGAATGAGCAGTTCTTC. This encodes CASSPLAGDWNEQFF.

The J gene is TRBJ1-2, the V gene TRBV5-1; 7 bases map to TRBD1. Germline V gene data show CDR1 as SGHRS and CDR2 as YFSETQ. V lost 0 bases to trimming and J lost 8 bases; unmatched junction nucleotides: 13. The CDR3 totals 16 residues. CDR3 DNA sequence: TGCGCCAGCAGCTTGGCCCTTCCGGGACAGACAGGCGGCTACACCTTC. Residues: CASSLALPGQTGGYTF. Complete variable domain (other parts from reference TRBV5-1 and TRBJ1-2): KAGVTQTPRYLIKTRGQQVTLSCSPISGHRSVSWYQQTPGQGLQFLFEYFSETQRNKGNFPGRFSGRQFSNSRSEMNVSTLELGDSALYLCASSLALPGQTGGYTFGSGTRLTVV.

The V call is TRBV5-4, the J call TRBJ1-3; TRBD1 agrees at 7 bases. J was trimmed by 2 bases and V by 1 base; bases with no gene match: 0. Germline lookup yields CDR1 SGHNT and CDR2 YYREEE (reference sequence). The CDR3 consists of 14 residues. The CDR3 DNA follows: TGTGCCAGCAGCTTGACAGGGGCTGGAAACACCATATATTTT. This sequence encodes CASSLTGAGNTIYF.

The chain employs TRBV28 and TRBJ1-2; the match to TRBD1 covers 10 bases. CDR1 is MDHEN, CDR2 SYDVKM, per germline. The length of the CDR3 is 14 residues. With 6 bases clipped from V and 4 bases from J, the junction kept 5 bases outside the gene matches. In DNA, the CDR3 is TGTGCCAGCAGCCGACAGGGGGCCCTCTATGGCTACACCTTC. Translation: CASSRQGALYGYTF.

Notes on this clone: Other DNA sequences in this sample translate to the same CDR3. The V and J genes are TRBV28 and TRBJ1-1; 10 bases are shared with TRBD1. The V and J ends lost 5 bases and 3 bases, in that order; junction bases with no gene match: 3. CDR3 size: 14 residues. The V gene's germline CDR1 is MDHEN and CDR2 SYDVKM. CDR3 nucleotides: TGTGCCAGCAGTCCGACAGGGGGCTACACTGAAGCTTTCTTT. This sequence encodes CASSPTGGYTEAFF.